Following are 21 T cell receptor beta chains from one sample sequenced in a study of vaccination effects on CD4 cells after COVID-19. The protocol was immunoSEQ multiplex PCR, while the TCRdb copy is restricted to in-frame clones and leaves out a portion. The profile covers about 66,000 clones, with around three quarters appearing a single time and 0.75% to 1% taken by the ten largest. The antigens these receptors bind are not known. Sequencing followed a ViraFEST assay step that expanded antigen-specific CD4+ T cells with viral peptide pools. Upon completion of approximately ten days in culture, CD4+ T cells were isolated. The cohort was immunized with two doses of either the BNT162b2 or mRNA-1273 vaccine. The material was CD4+ T cells from PBMCs cultured with HCoV-OC43 spike peptides, obtained after COVID-19 vaccination. Regarding subset: HCoV-OC43 spike overlapping peptide pool stimulation. The receptors derive from a human donor who received a COVID-19 vaccine.

This sequence joins TRBV30 and TRBJ2-1; D is perhaps TRBD2 (5 bases). The CDR3 spans 14 residues. CDR1 and CDR2 from the germline V gene are GTSNPN and SVGIG (reference sequence). The germline V and J ends were trimmed by 2 bases and 7 bases, with 15 bases remaining between them. The CDR3: CAWSPGSDLNEQFF. CDR3 sequence (DNA): TGTGCCTGGAGTCCGGGATCAGACCTAAATGAGCAGTTCTTC.

Remarks on this clone: In the same sample, other DNA sequences code for this CDR3. The J gene is TRBJ1-1, the V gene TRBV5-6; the D is unclear. Trimming removed 1 base from V and 1 base from J, with 2 bases in between. CDR3 size: 12 residues. The germline V gene encodes CDR1 SGHDT and CDR2 YYEEEE. The CDR3 bases are TGTGCCAGCAGCTTGACGAACACTGAAGCTTTCTTT. This sequence encodes CASSLTNTEAFF.

This clone was counted between two and nine times. V gene TRBV19 combines with J gene TRBJ1-2; D gene uncertain. V was cut by 4 bases and J by 8 bases, with 11 bases left in between. Germline-derived CDR1 and CDR2 are LNHDA and SQIVND (reference sequence). CDR3 length: 12 amino acids. The CDR3 spells CASSTHRRGYTF. The DNA for the CDR3 is TGTGCCAGTAGTACCCACAGACGGGGCTACACCTTC.

The gene calls are TRBV25-1 and TRBJ2-5, with TRBD1 matching over 9 bases. Per germline, CDR1 MGHDK and CDR2 SYGVNS. The ends lost 5 bases at V and 4 bases at J; junction bases unmatched: 5. The CDR3 covers 14 residues. For the CDR3, the DNA is TGTGCCAGCAGTCAACAGGGGGCAGGAGAGACCCAGTACTTC. The encoded protein is CASSQQGAGETQYF. The variable domain in full, completed from reference TRBV25-1 and TRBJ2-5, reads EADIYQTPRYLVIGTGKKITLECSQTMGHDKMYWYQQDPGMELHLIHYSYGVNSTEKGDLSSESTVSRIRTEHFPLTLESARPSHTSQYLCASSQQGAGETQYFGPGTRLLVL.

This clone was found a few times. The rearrangement links TRBV5-1 to TRBJ1-6, with D possibly matching TRBD1 (6 bases). Trimming stripped 4 bases from V and 10 bases from J, with 18 bases between. The V gene's germline CDR1 is SGHRS and CDR2 YFSETQ. The CDR3 spans 15 residues. The CDR3 bases are TGCGCCAGCAGCCGTCAACAGGGTCTGGGATCACCCCTCCACTTT. It encodes CASSRQQGLGSPLHF.

This clone was detected only a few times. This CDR3 is also generated by other DNA sequences in the sample. The V gene is TRBV5-1, the J gene TRBJ1-5; TRBD1 agrees at 9 bases. Germline V CDR1 and CDR2: SGHRS, YFSETQ. The CDR3 runs to 15 residues. J lost 3 bases, V lost 4 bases, and 5 bases had no gene match. This chain's CDR3 is CASSLTGGLNQPQHF. The DNA for the CDR3 is TGCGCCAGCAGCCTGACAGGGGGGCTCAATCAGCCCCAGCATTTT.

V is TRBV7-9 and J is TRBJ1-4; D is ambiguous. The V end lost 1 base, the J end lost 8 bases, and 11 bases lay between the germline ends. CDR3 length: 14 residues. Germline V gene data show CDR1 as SEHNR and CDR2 as FQNEAQ (reference sequence). The CDR3 nucleotides read TGTGCCAGCAGCTTAGGGACGCCGGCCGAAAAACTGTTTTTT. Protein sequence: CASSLGTPAEKLFF. The variable domain in full, completed from reference TRBV7-9 and TRBJ1-4, reads DTGVSQNPRHKITKRGQNVTFRCDPISEHNRLYWYRQTLGQGPEFLTYFQNEAQLEKSRLLSDRFSAERPKGSFSTLEIQRTEQGDSAMYLCASSLGTPAEKLFFGSGTQLSVL.

This rearrangement joins TRBV5-1 to TRBJ1-2; 7 bases are shared with TRBD1. V was pared by 2 bases and J by 4 bases, with 5 bases of the junction left unmatched. Germline values: CDR1 SGHRS, CDR2 YFSETQ. The CDR3 sequence is 14 residues long. The CDR3 bases are TGCGCCAGCAGCTTTACAGGGGATGGCTATGGCTACACCTTC. Its translation is CASSFTGDGYGYTF.

The chain couples TRBV10-3 to TRBJ1-5, with TRBD1 identical over 10 bases. Germline V gene data show CDR1 as ENHRY and CDR2 as SYGVKD. This CDR3 region has 14 residues. V gave up 9 bases and J gave up 9 bases; unmatched junction bases: 11. CDR3 region: CAMPGQGKRRPQHF. The CDR3 region has the DNA TGTGCCATGCCGGGACAGGGGAAGCGTAGGCCCCAGCATTTT.

This clone was seen a handful of times. The gene calls are TRBV10-3 and TRBJ1-1; D is uncertain. Germline V gives CDR1 ENHRY, CDR2 SYGVKD. Trimming removed 5 bases at V and 1 base at J, with 8 bases between. The CDR3 is made up of 13 amino acids. The CDR3 coding sequence is TGTGCCATCAGTTCTACCGGGAACACTGAAGCTTTCTTT. This codes for CAISSTGNTEAFF.

The rearrangement joins TRBV6-6 to TRBJ2-5, with 9 positions matching TRBD1. CDR3 size: 14 residues. Germline V gene data show CDR1 as MNHNY and CDR2 as SVGAGI (reference sequence). Trimming took 6 bases from V and 5 from J; bases not matched to a gene: 7. The CDR3 protein is CASRLQGAQETQYF. The CDR3 DNA reads as TGTGCCAGCAGGTTACAGGGGGCGCAGGAGACCCAGTACTTC.

The V gene is TRBV7-8, the J gene TRBJ2-1; D remains unclear. The V end lost 2 bases, the J end lost 4 bases, and 18 bases lay between the germline ends. CDR1 SGHVS and CDR2 FQNEAQ come from the germline V gene. This CDR3 comprises 17 residues. This CDR3 reads CASSLILFQTRYNEQFF. CDR3 sequence (DNA): TGTGCCAGCAGCTTAATTCTTTTCCAGACCCGGTACAATGAGCAGTTCTTC.

The V and J genes are TRBV6-5 and TRBJ1-1; perhaps TRBD1 as D (6 bases). Trimming took off 0 bases at V and 8 bases at J, with 16 bases between the two ends. Germline V CDR1 and CDR2: MNHEY, SVGAGI. There are 15 residues in the CDR3. CDR3 nucleotides: TGTGCCAGCAGTTACTCGATTTCAGGGGCCTTAGAAGCTTTCTTT. Translating it yields CASSYSISGALEAFF.

The chain carries TRBV28 and TRBJ2-1, with D maybe TRBD2 (8 bases). Trimming cost V 6 bases and J 9 bases, with 24 bases left between them. CDR3 length equals 16 residues. CDR1 MDHEN and CDR2 SYDVKM come from the germline V gene. CDR3 region: CASRGQPGLGGGEQFF. CDR3 sequence (DNA): TGTGCCAGCAGGGGACAGCCGGGACTAGGGGGGGGTGAGCAGTTCTTC.

In this sample, this clone turned up a few times. CDR3 amino acids: CASRPMDRPNYGYTF. CDR3 nucleotides: TGTGCCAGCAGGCCAATGGACAGGCCTAACTATGGCTACACCTTC. The rearrangement links TRBV6-5 to TRBJ1-2, with 7 bases lining up with TRBD1. CDR3 length equals 15 residues. Germline V lookup: CDR1 MNHEY, CDR2 SVGAGI. J was trimmed by 0 bases and V by 6 bases; bases with no gene match: 7.

The chain uses TRBV19 and TRBJ1-2; no firm D call. CDR1 is LNHDA, CDR2 SQIVND, per germline (reference sequence). V was trimmed by 6 bases and J by 0 bases, leaving 5 bases between them. The CDR3 extends over 12 amino acids. The CDR3 DNA reads TGTGCCAGTAGGTTAGCTAACTATGGCTACACCTTC. It yields the protein CASRLANYGYTF.

Concerning this clone: Other nucleotide sequences in the sample specify the same CDR3. The chain employs TRBV18 and TRBJ2-5; weak D call: TRBD1 (6 bases). The CDR3 loop spans 13 amino acids. V lost 3 bases, J lost 2 bases, and 7 bases lay in between. Germline V gene lookup returns CDR1 KGHSH and CDR2 LQKENI. CDR3 sequence reads: CASSPGQQETQYF. The CDR3 DNA reads as TGTGCCAGCTCACCCGGACAGCAAGAGACCCAGTACTTC.

The rearrangement links TRBV5-1 to TRBJ2-3; 10 bases map to TRBD2. The J segment lost 1 base and the V segment lost 7 bases, leaving 6 bases of the junction unmatched. The germline CDR1 and CDR2 sequences are SGHRS and YFSETQ. The CDR3 extends over 15 amino acids. The CDR3 is CASRELAGGTDTQYF. DNA of the CDR3: TGCGCCAGCCGAGAGCTAGCGGGGGGCACAGATACGCAGTATTTT.

This clone was counted only a few times. CDR3 coding DNA: TGTGCCAGCAGCGTTCAGGGGAACACTGAAGCTTTCTTT. Its translation: CASSVQGNTEAFF. The chain couples TRBV9 to TRBJ1-1, with D possibly being TRBD1 (5 bases). Trimming removed 2 bases at V and 1 base at J, with 6 bases between. There are 13 residues in the CDR3. CDR1 is SGDLS, CDR2 YYNGEE, per germline.

V is TRBV12-3 or TRBV12-4 and J is TRBJ2-2; TRBD2 is a possible D gene (5 bases). The CDR3 is 13 residues long. V lost 5 bases and J 6 bases, leaving 10 bases between the germline ends. The CDR3 loop reads CASSPREAGELFF. The DNA for the CDR3 is TGTGCCAGCAGTCCGAGGGAAGCCGGGGAGCTGTTTTTT.

This chain uses TRBV5-5 with TRBJ2-3; the D is unclear. Germline V gene sequence: CDR1 SGHKS, CDR2 YYEKEE (reference sequence). V was pared by 1 base and J by 0 bases, with 3 bases between. The CDR3 has 13 residues. CDR3 nucleotides: TGTGCCAGCAGCTTGCAGAGCACAGATACGCAGTATTTT. Its protein product is CASSLQSTDTQYF.